This T cell receptor beta chain originates from a study of tumor-infiltrating lymphocytes in localized non-small cell lung cancer. CDR3 size: 15 residues. Germline V CDR1 and CDR2: SEHNR, FQNEAQ (reference sequence). Unmatched junction bases numbered 7, after V lost 4 bases and J lost 5 bases. Produced via immunoSEQ multiplex PCR; TCRdb's table is partial and in-frame only. The sample lists 20,000 or so clones, around 73% occurring once. The genes are TRBV7-9 and TRBJ1-2; 10 bases are shared with TRBD1. Source material: lung tumor tissue. The sequence came from a human donor with non-small cell lung cancer. The CDR3 nucleotides read TGTGCCAGCAGCTCGCAGGACAGGGGGATTTATGGCTACACCTTC. This translates into CASSSQDRGIYGYTF.